What follows are 24 T cell receptor beta chains derived from one specimen sequenced in a study of identifying expanded T cells in peripheral blood. The method was immunoSEQ multiplex PCR; TCRdb's version includes in-frame clones alone and lacks a portion of them. This table holds tens of thousands of clones, around 88% found once. Source material: blood. The receptors here all came from a person aged 18 to 70 in good health.

The rearrangement uses TRBV19 and TRBJ2-3; TRBD1 might be the D (6 bases). Germline CDR1 and CDR2: LNHDA and SQIVND (reference sequence). V was pared by 7 bases and J by 0 bases, with 11 bases between. The CDR3 is made up of 14 amino acids. The CDR3 is CASKDRISTDTQYF. For the CDR3, the DNA is TGTGCCAGTAAGGACAGAATAAGCACAGATACGCAGTATTTT.

This chain links TRBV9 with TRBJ1-1; D is unclear. V dropped 0 bases and J dropped 3 bases, with 9 bases sitting between them. The CDR3 spans 14 residues. From germline, CDR1 is SGDLS and CDR2 YYNGEE. CDR3 residues: CASSVDAGDTEAFF. The CDR3 coding sequence is TGTGCCAGCAGCGTAGACGCCGGGGACACTGAAGCTTTCTTT.

The chain uses TRBV9 and TRBJ1-6; D gene unclear. Trimming cost V 2 bases and J 0 bases, with 9 bases left between them. This CDR3 spans 16 amino acids. The V gene's germline CDR1 is SGDLS and CDR2 YYNGEE. The CDR3 coding sequence is TGTGCCAGCAGCGTCGACATTAGCTCCTATAATTCACCCCTCCACTTT. It translates to CASSVDISSYNSPLHF.

V is TRBV7-9 and J is TRBJ2-5; D is undetermined. The CDR3 has 13 residues. Germline CDR1 and CDR2: SEHNR and FQNEAQ (reference sequence). V lost 1 base, J lost 1 base, and 4 bases lay in between. This CDR3 reads CASSLVVQETQYF. The CDR3 DNA reads as TGTGCCAGCAGCTTAGTAGTCCAAGAGACCCAGTACTTC.

This clone was detected ten times or more. V and J are TRBV6-4 and TRBJ2-2, with 9 bases identical to TRBD2. The germline gives CDR1 MRHNA, CDR2 SNTAGT. This CDR3 spans 14 amino acids. Trimming at V came to 3 bases and at J to 4 bases, leaving 0 bases not matched to a gene. CDR3: CASSERGGTGELFF. The CDR3 coding sequence is TGTGCCAGCAGTGAGCGGGGGGGCACCGGGGAGCTGTTTTTT.

This chain links TRBV6-5 with TRBJ1-5, with D uncertain. From germline, CDR1 is MNHEY and CDR2 SVGAGI. V was clipped by 8 bases and J by 4 bases, with 9 bases between them. This CDR3 has 12 residues. CDR3 loop: CASGRENQPQHF. CDR3 bases: TGTGCCAGCGGTCGAGAAAATCAGCCCCAGCATTTT.

V usage is TRBV6-6 and J usage is TRBJ2-7; D call uncertain. Trimming took off 0 bases at V and 3 bases at J, with 12 bases between the two ends. CDR1 and CDR2 (germline): MNHNY, SVGAGI (reference sequence). This CDR3 comprises 15 residues. The CDR3 is CASSYSKSPGYEQYF. The DNA for the CDR3 is TGTGCCAGCAGTTACTCGAAGTCGCCCGGCTACGAGCAGTACTTC.

The V gene is TRBV5-1, the J gene TRBJ2-6, with D possibly matching TRBD2 (7 bases). This CDR3 is 18 amino acids long. The ends were cut back, 7 bases at V and 1 base at J, with 21 bases in the middle. CDR1 and CDR2 (germline): SGHRS, YFSETQ. The CDR3 loop is CASGAGGAGRSGANVLTF. The CDR3 DNA follows: TGCGCCAGCGGCGCTGGGGGGGCAGGGCGGTCTGGGGCCAACGTCCTGACTTTC.

This chain uses TRBV4-1 with TRBJ2-1, with D possibly matching TRBD2 (5 bases). Germline CDR1 and CDR2: MGHRA and YSYEKL. V was pared by 4 bases and J by 7 bases, with 11 bases between. CDR3 size: 13 residues. The CDR3 DNA sequence: TGCGCCAGCAGCCCAAGAGGGCAGAATGAGCAGTTCTTC. Encoded protein: CASSPRGQNEQFF.

The chain couples TRBV18 to TRBJ2-7; the D gene is possibly TRBD1 (5 bases). This CDR3 region has 13 residues. Trimming shortened V by 2 bases and J by 1 base, and 6 bases separated the two germline ends. Germline lookup yields CDR1 KGHSH and CDR2 LQKENI. The CDR3 region is CASSPDRSYEQYF. The CDR3 DNA sequence: TGTGCCAGCTCACCAGACAGATCCTACGAGCAGTACTTC.

The rearrangement uses TRBV4-1 and TRBJ1-5; D is unresolved. The V end lost 3 bases, the J end lost 4 bases, and 13 bases lay between the germline ends. The CDR3 runs to 15 residues. Germline V gene data show CDR1 as MGHRA and CDR2 as YSYEKL. CDR3: CASSQTPDGNQPQHF. The DNA of the CDR3 is TGCGCCAGCAGCCAGACACCGGACGGTAATCAGCCCCAGCATTTT.

CDR3 DNA sequence: TGCGCCAGCGGACCCGGGACAGCCAACACTGAAGCTTTCTTT. This codes for CASGPGTANTEAFF. The rearrangement links TRBV5-1 to TRBJ1-1; 7 bases align to TRBD1. Germline loops: CDR1 SGHRS, CDR2 YFSETQ. This CDR3 has 14 residues. Trimming took 7 bases from V and 2 from J; bases not matched to a gene: 8.

In DNA, the CDR3 is TGTGCCACAAGACTAGCGGGATTCTACGAGCAGTACTTC. The encoded protein is CATRLAGFYEQYF. This chain uses TRBV6-5 with TRBJ2-7, with 11 bases lining up with TRBD2. Germline trimming cut 10 bases from V and 3 bases from J; bases unmatched to any gene: 5. Germline V gene sequence: CDR1 MNHEY, CDR2 SVGAGI. The CDR3 consists of 13 residues.

V and J are TRBV10-3 and TRBJ2-7; 7 positions agree with TRBD1. Trimming at V came to 7 bases and at J to 0 bases, leaving 6 bases not matched to a gene. In germline, CDR1 is ENHRY, CDR2 SYGVKD. CDR3 length equals 14 residues. CDR3 residues: CAIKRQGSSYEQYF. Written as DNA, the CDR3 is TGTGCCATCAAACGACAGGGAAGCTCCTACGAGCAGTACTTC.

This clone showed up just a few times. The chain combines TRBV4-1 with TRBJ2-7; 9 nucleotides line up with TRBD2. Germline V gene sequence: CDR1 MGHRA, CDR2 YSYEKL. The CDR3 runs to 14 residues. V lost 1 base, J lost 7 bases, and 5 bases stayed unmatched. In DNA form, the CDR3 reads TGCGCCAGCAGCCAAGCTCTAGCGGGAAGTGAGCAGTACTTC. Encoded protein: CASSQALAGSEQYF.

This chain links TRBV14 with TRBJ2-5; 9 bases align to TRBD2. V shed 4 bases, J shed 7 bases, and the junction held 7 bases outside the gene matches. The CDR3 has 14 amino acids. Germline V gene sequence: CDR1 SGHDN, CDR2 FVKESK. Written as DNA, the CDR3 is TGTGCCAGCAGCCTAGCGGGGGACCCGGGGACCCAGTACTTC. Translating it yields CASSLAGDPGTQYF.

The CDR3 sequence: CASSNGPRANIQYF. The CDR3 DNA follows: TGTGCCAGCAGTAACGGACCTAGGGCGAACATTCAGTACTTC. V gene TRBV6-5 combines with J gene TRBJ2-4; no clear D. Trimming shortened V by 5 bases and J by 7 bases, and 15 bases separated the two germline ends. CDR1 MNHEY and CDR2 SVGAGI come from the germline V gene. The CDR3 length is 14 residues.

This rearrangement joins TRBV2 to TRBJ1-2, with 9 bases lining up with TRBD1. Germline-derived CDR1 and CDR2 are SNHLY and FYNNEI. Unmatched junction bases numbered 3, after V lost 6 bases and J lost 7 bases. The CDR3 has 12 residues. CDR3 residues: CASSGQGFGYTF. Written as DNA, the CDR3 is TGTGCCAGCAGCGGACAGGGGTTTGGCTACACCTTC. Full variable domain (missing parts from reference TRBV2 and TRBJ1-2): EPEVTQTPSHQVTQMGQEVILRCVPISNHLYFYWYRQILGQKVEFLVSFYNNEISEKSEIFDDQFSVERPDGSNFTLKIRSTKLEDSAMYFCASSGQGFGYTFGSGTRLTVV.

The gene calls are TRBV5-4 and TRBJ1-4, with D uncertain. With 0 bases removed from V and 1 base from J, the gap between germline ends came to 4 bases. This CDR3 is built from 14 residues. Germline lookup yields CDR1 SGHNT and CDR2 YYREEE (reference sequence). CDR3 loop: CASSLVGTNEKLFF. CDR3 coding DNA: TGTGCCAGCAGCTTGGTGGGAACTAATGAAAAACTGTTTTTT.

The chain joins TRBV29-1 to TRBJ1-3; D gene ambiguous. V was trimmed by 0 bases and J by 0 bases, leaving 9 bases between them. The CDR3 is 15 amino acids. The germline CDR1 and CDR2 sequences are SQVTM and ANQGSEA. The CDR3 sequence is CSVEERQRSGNTIYF. The CDR3 DNA is TGCAGCGTTGAAGAACGGCAACGCTCTGGAAACACCATATATTTT. The full variable domain, completed using reference TRBV29-1 and TRBJ1-3, is SAVISQKPSRDICQRGTSLTIQCQVDSQVTMMFWYRQQPGQSLTLIATANQGSEATYESGFVIDKFPISRPNLTFSTLTVSNMSPEDSSIYLCSVEERQRSGNTIYFGEGSWLTVV.

The chain recombines TRBV9 with TRBJ1-1; no definite D call. V was pared by 0 bases and J by 0 bases, with 9 bases between. Germline CDR1 and CDR2: SGDLS and YYNGEE. This CDR3 contains 15 residues. This CDR3 is CASSVEEGLNTEAFF. In nucleotides, the CDR3 is TGTGCCAGCAGCGTAGAGGAAGGACTGAACACTGAAGCTTTCTTT. The complete variable domain, with remaining parts taken from reference TRBV9 and TRBJ1-1, reads DSGVTQTPKHLITATGQRVTLRCSPRSGDLSVYWYQQSLDQGLQFLIQYYNGEERAKGNILERFSAQQFPDLHSELNLSSLELGDSALYFCASSVEEGLNTEAFFGQGTRLTVV.

The V call is TRBV5-5, the J call TRBJ1-1; D gene uncertain. The CDR3 loop spans 16 amino acids. Looked up from germline, CDR1 is SGHKS and CDR2 is YYEKEE (reference sequence). The ends were cut back, 0 bases at V and 1 base at J, with 13 bases in the middle. CDR3 coding DNA: TGTGCCAGCAGCTTGGGTTTGTTGGCGGCGAACACTGAAGCTTTCTTT. The encoded protein is CASSLGLLAANTEAFF. The full variable domain, its missing parts supplied by reference TRBV5-5 and TRBJ1-1, is DAGVTQSPTHLIKTRGQQVTLRCSPISGHKSVSWYQQVLGQGPQFIFQYYEKEERGRGNFPDRFSARQFPNYSSELNVNALLLGDSALYLCASSLGLLAANTEAFFGQGTRLTVV.

This clone has a handful of counts. CDR3 amino acids: CAWSVLLGANEKLFF. The CDR3 DNA reads TGTGCCTGGAGTGTACTATTGGGAGCTAATGAAAAACTGTTTTTT. This chain links TRBV30 with TRBJ1-4; D ambiguous. The V end lost 0 bases, the J end lost 3 bases, and 11 bases lay between the germline ends. The CDR3 covers 15 residues. Germline values: CDR1 GTSNPN, CDR2 SVGIG (reference sequence).

The CDR3 spells CASSLPRRGRGYEQYF. The CDR3 coding sequence is TGTGCCAGCAGCTTACCCCGACGTGGAAGGGGCTACGAGCAGTACTTC. The chain combines TRBV7-8 with TRBJ2-7; a possible D gene is TRBD1 (5 bases). The germline V gene has CDR1 SGHVS and CDR2 FQNEAQ. This CDR3 spans 16 amino acids. Trimming stripped 2 bases from V and 3 bases from J, with 17 bases between.